One and the same sample provided the 29 T cell receptor beta chains below, sequenced in a study of neurological immune-mediated disorders. Time point here: longitudinal time-point 1 (baseline). MiXCR, applied by TCRdb to the 5' RACE reads, yields one record per CDR3 protein. The sample yields approximately 53,000 distinct CDR3 sequences, more than 8.5% seen once. Sequencing was done on a sample of PBMCs. These receptors were obtained from a woman in her 40s in good health.

This clonotype appeared many times. V gene TRBV25-1 combines with J gene TRBJ1-5, with D hard to call. The CDR3 is 14 residues long. Germline CDR1 is MGHDK and CDR2 is SYGVNS. The V end lost 1 base, the J end lost 0 bases, and 4 bases lay between the germline ends. For the CDR3, the DNA is TGTGCCAGCAGTGAATGGGTTAGCAATCAGCCCCAGCATTTT. Translation gives CASSEWVSNQPQHF.

This clonotype was detected ten times or more. The chain couples TRBV20-1 to TRBJ1-5; 7 positions agree with TRBD1. The CDR3 totals 13 residues. The ends lost 6 bases at V and 11 bases at J; junction bases unmatched: 13. Germline CDR1 and CDR2: DFQATT and SNEGSKA (reference sequence). CDR3 in amino acids: CSAGDRAQGTQHF. CDR3 bases: TGCAGTGCAGGCGACAGGGCGCAGGGGACCCAGCATTTT.

This clonotype came up many times. The chain has TRBV11-3 and TRBJ2-3, with 9 bases fitting TRBD1. The CDR3 totals 15 residues. V gave up 3 bases and J gave up 2 bases; unmatched junction bases: 3. Germline CDR1 and CDR2: SGHNT and YENEEA. CDR3 residues: CASSLDRGSTDTQYF. The DNA of the CDR3 is TGTGCCAGCAGCTTGGACAGGGGCTCCACAGATACGCAGTATTTT.

This clonotype came up many times. The V and J genes are TRBV10-2 and TRBJ2-7; D not resolved. The V end was cut by 0 bases, the J end by 7 bases, with 10 bases between. CDR3 size: 13 residues. CDR1 is WSHSY, CDR2 SAAADI, per germline. CDR3 sequence reads: CASSESSVGEQYF. The CDR3 DNA is TGCGCCAGCAGTGAGTCGTCGGTTGGGGAGCAGTACTTC.

This clonotype was seen repeatedly, ten times or more. The V and J genes are TRBV2 and TRBJ2-6; 10 nucleotides match TRBD1. The CDR3 totals 19 residues. Germline loops: CDR1 SNHLY, CDR2 FYNNEI. V lost 5 bases and J lost 0; bases outside the gene matches: 10. In DNA form, the CDR3 reads TGTGCCAGCAGTAGCCCGGGACAGGGGACAGGCTCTGGGGCCAACGTCCTGACTTTC. It codes for CASSSPGQGTGSGANVLTF.

This clonotype was counted many times. J is TRBJ1-1 and V is TRBV7-2, with 9 bases aligning to TRBD1. The CDR3 spans 13 residues. J was trimmed by 9 bases and V by 4 bases; bases with no gene match: 6. The germline V gene encodes CDR1 SGHTA and CDR2 FQGNSA. The CDR3 here is CASSWTGDIQAFF. In nucleotides, the CDR3 is TGTGCCAGCAGCTGGACAGGGGACATACAAGCTTTCTTT.

This clonotype was observed at least ten times. The gene calls are TRBV20-1 and TRBJ1-4; D gene ambiguous. Germline V gene data show CDR1 as DFQATT and CDR2 as SNEGSKA (reference sequence). The CDR3 has 11 residues. Trimming left V 3 bases short and J 8 bases short, with 7 bases between. The chain's CDR3 is CSARKGEKLFF. In DNA form, the CDR3 reads TGCAGTGCTAGGAAGGGAGAAAAACTGTTTTTT.

This clonotype was detected ten times or more. The rearrangement uses TRBV10-2 and TRBJ1-1; D is possibly TRBD1 (5 bases). CDR3 size: 14 residues. The V and J ends lost 6 bases and 1 base respectively, with 12 bases between them. The V gene's germline CDR1 is WSHSY and CDR2 SAAADI. This CDR3 is CASRAGARNTEAFF. CDR3 DNA sequence: TGCGCCAGCAGGGCCGGGGCACGGAACACTGAAGCTTTCTTT.

This clonotype came up many times. V gene TRBV6-4 combines with J gene TRBJ2-2, with 8 bases identical to TRBD2. This CDR3 spans 18 amino acids. From germline, CDR1 is MRHNA and CDR2 SNTAGT. J was trimmed by 5 bases and V by 3 bases; bases with no gene match: 14. CDR3 sequence (DNA): TGTGCCAGCAGTGAAGGGAGACGCGGGACTAGTAGAACCGGGGAGCTGTTTTTT. This gives the protein CASSEGRRGTSRTGELFF.

This clonotype was picked up many times. The chain combines TRBV6-5 with TRBJ2-3; TRBD1 matches 9 bases. CDR1 and CDR2 from the germline V gene are MNHEY and SVGAGI. V lost 4 bases and J lost 3; bases outside the gene matches: 5. The CDR3 has 15 residues. CDR3 sequence (DNA): TGTGCCAGCAGTTCTACAGGGGGCGGAACAGATACGCAGTATTTT. Protein product: CASSSTGGGTDTQYF.

In its sample, this clonotype was seen many times. The V call is TRBV7-8, the J call TRBJ2-3; D tentatively reads TRBD1 or TRBD2 (5 bases each). V was shortened by 1 base and J by 9 bases, with 14 bases between the two germline ends. This CDR3 has 14 residues. The V gene's germline CDR1 is SGHVS and CDR2 FQNEAQ. The CDR3 spells CASSLGDPAATQYF. CDR3 nucleotide sequence: TGTGCCAGCAGCTTAGGGGACCCGGCCGCCACGCAGTATTTT.

This clonotype was counted ten times or more. The chain employs TRBV29-1 and TRBJ2-7; D is perhaps TRBD2 (6 bases). Germline V lookup: CDR1 SQVTM, CDR2 ANQGSEA. This CDR3 spans 14 amino acids. Trimming pared 1 base from V and 2 bases from J, leaving 12 bases between. The CDR3 sequence: CSVEVGGGAYEQYF. In nucleotides, the CDR3 is TGCAGCGTTGAAGTCGGGGGAGGAGCCTACGAGCAGTACTTC.

This clonotype came up many times. The chain is built from TRBV6-5 and TRBJ1-1, with 10 bases identical to TRBD1. The CDR3 is 12 residues long. The ends lost 11 bases at V and 5 bases at J; junction bases unmatched: 5. CDR1 is MNHEY, CDR2 SVGAGI, per germline. CDR3 residues: CAVRDRGTEAFF. The CDR3, as DNA: TGTGCCGTCCGGGACAGGGGAACTGAAGCTTTCTTT.

This clonotype was seen ten or more times. The chain couples TRBV20-1 to TRBJ2-7, with 8 bases matching TRBD1. There are 15 residues in the CDR3. The J segment lost 0 bases and the V segment lost 4 bases, leaving 8 bases of the junction unmatched. From germline, CDR1 is DFQATT and CDR2 SNEGSKA (reference sequence). The CDR3 region is CSATKLGQGSYEQYF. The CDR3 bases are TGCAGTGCTACTAAACTTGGACAGGGCTCCTACGAGCAGTACTTC.

This clonotype was counted many times. This rearrangement joins TRBV4-3 to TRBJ1-4; D is uncertain. CDR1 and CDR2 from the germline V gene are LGHNA and YSLEER. V was cut by 2 bases and J by 0 bases, with 7 bases left in between. The CDR3 runs to 15 residues. The CDR3 is CASSQSSPTNEKLFF. CDR3 sequence (DNA): TGCGCCAGCAGCCAATCTTCCCCAACTAATGAAAAACTGTTTTTT.

This clonotype was detected many times. This chain links TRBV27 with TRBJ2-7, with 12 positions matching TRBD2. Germline V lookup: CDR1 MNHEY, CDR2 SMNVEV (reference sequence). This CDR3 has 15 residues. Trimming removed 6 bases from V and 3 bases from J; junction bases left unmatched: 6. CDR3 sequence (DNA): TGTGCCAGCAGACCTCGACTAGCGGGAGTCTACGAGCAGTACTTC. It yields the protein CASRPRLAGVYEQYF.

The table lists this clonotype with many counts. The genes are TRBV20-1 and TRBJ2-7, with TRBD1 identical over 8 bases. Per the germline V gene, CDR1 is DFQATT and CDR2 is SNEGSKA (reference sequence). The CDR3 consists of 21 residues. V trimming: 2 bases; J trimming: 0 bases; junction bases outside the gene matches: 24. CDR3 protein: CSARPHVSGTGGRGSSYEQYF. The DNA of the CDR3 is TGCAGTGCTAGACCGCATGTCTCCGGGACAGGTGGAAGGGGAAGCTCCTACGAGCAGTACTTC.

The chain couples TRBV25-1 to TRBJ2-1; 9 positions match TRBD1. This CDR3 is built from 13 residues. The germline V gene encodes CDR1 MGHDK and CDR2 SYGVNS. With 8 bases clipped from V and 8 bases from J, the junction kept 7 bases outside the gene matches. The CDR3 loop reads CASAGTGYYEQFF. The CDR3 nucleotides are TGTGCCAGCGCCGGGACAGGGTATTATGAGCAGTTCTTC.

Ten or more counts support this clonotype. CDR3 coding DNA: TGTGCCAGCAGCCGAAGCGGGAGGGTGCAGACCCAGTACTTC. As protein: CASSRSGRVQTQYF. This chain connects TRBV7-8 to TRBJ2-5, with TRBD2 matching 10 bases. The CDR3 length is 14 residues. V lost 5 bases, J lost 6 bases, and 6 bases stayed unmatched. Germline lookup yields CDR1 SGHVS and CDR2 FQNEAQ. Full variable domain (remainder filled in from reference TRBV7-8 and TRBJ2-5): GAGVSQSPRYKVAKRGQDVALRCDPISGHVSLFWYQQALGQGPEFLTYFQNEAQLDKSGLPSDRFFAERPEGSVSTLKIQRTQQEDSAVYLCASSRSGRVQTQYFGPGTRLLVL.

The chain joins TRBV5-6 to TRBJ2-1, with D hard to call. Germline V CDR1 and CDR2: SGHDT, YYEEEE. CDR3 length: 13 amino acids. The ends were cut back, 3 bases at V and 4 bases at J, with 8 bases in the middle. The CDR3 DNA is TGTGCCAGCAGCTATATGGCATACAATGAGCAGTTCTTC. Translated, it gives CASSYMAYNEQFF.

This clonotype has a count of ten or more. The genes are TRBV9 and TRBJ2-2, with 7 positions matching TRBD2. The CDR3 is 16 residues long. Germline loops: CDR1 SGDLS, CDR2 YYNGEE. The ends lost 0 bases at V and 5 bases at J; junction bases unmatched: 7. The DNA of the CDR3 is TGTGCCAGCAGCGTAGCGGGGGGTCTTTGGACCGGGGAGCTGTTTTTT. This encodes CASSVAGGLWTGELFF.

As to this clonotype: Sequence at one end of the junction differs from germline and may be a read error. The chain recombines TRBV5-1 with TRBJ1-3; no clear D gene. CDR3 length equals 16 residues. Germline V gene lookup returns CDR1 SGHRS and CDR2 YFSETQ. This CDR3 is CASSLVGLSSGNTIYF. The DNA for the CDR3 is TGCGCCAGTAGCTTGGTAGGCCTCAGCTCTGGAAACACCATATATTTT.

Many counts were recorded for this clonotype. This chain connects TRBV10-2 to TRBJ2-7; TRBD1 agrees at 9 bases. Germline loops: CDR1 WSHSY, CDR2 SAAADI. The CDR3 extends over 15 amino acids. With 3 bases clipped from V and 4 bases from J, the junction kept 7 bases outside the gene matches. CDR3 sequence: CASSDTGGIGYEQYF. The CDR3 DNA sequence: TGCGCCAGCAGTGATACAGGGGGCATTGGGTACGAGCAGTACTTC.

In its sample, this clonotype was seen many times. V is TRBV29-1 and J is TRBJ2-5, with a possible D match to TRBD1 (6 bases). From germline, CDR1 is SQVTM and CDR2 ANQGSEA. The V and J ends lost 5 bases and 0 bases respectively, with 22 bases between them. The CDR3 is 17 residues long. CDR3 bases: TGCAGCGTTAGATCTAGTTACAGGACAGACAACCAAGAGACCCAGTACTTC. Protein: CSVRSSYRTDNQETQYF. Filled out from reference TRBV29-1 and TRBJ2-5, the complete variable domain reads SAVISQKPSRDICQRGTSLTIQCQVDSQVTMMFWYRQQPGQSLTLIATANQGSEATYESGFVIDKFPISRPNLTFSTLTVSNMSPEDSSIYLCSVRSSYRTDNQETQYFGPGTRLLVL.

On this clonotype: The junction departs from germline at one end; a sequencing error may be responsible. This rearrangement joins TRBV6-5 to TRBJ2-7, with D possibly being TRBD2 (5 bases). CDR1 and CDR2 (germline): MNHEY, SVGAGI. The CDR3 sequence is 16 residues long. This CDR3 is CANSYSNPPGDYEQCF. The CDR3 bases are TGTGCCAACAGTTACTCGAACCCCCCCGGGGATTACGAGCAGTGCTTC.

Many counts were recorded for this clonotype. This rearrangement joins TRBV6-5 to TRBJ1-5; D possibly corresponds to TRBD1 (6 bases). Trimming shortened V by 4 bases and J by 5 bases, and 12 bases separated the two germline ends. This CDR3 spans 14 amino acids. The germline V gene encodes CDR1 MNHEY and CDR2 SVGAGI. Here the CDR3 reads CASSSGQTDQPQHF. CDR3 sequence (DNA): TGTGCCAGCAGTTCCGGACAGACAGATCAGCCCCAGCATTTT.

This clonotype showed up many times. The chain couples TRBV5-1 to TRBJ1-5; D unclear. There are 16 residues in the CDR3. Looked up from germline, CDR1 is SGHRS and CDR2 is YFSETQ. V was shortened by 4 bases and J by 1 base, with 15 bases between the two germline ends. The CDR3 DNA reads as TGCGCCAGCAGCCCCTCAGGCAGTCTCAGCAATCAGCCCCAGCATTTT. Residues: CASSPSGSLSNQPQHF.

This clonotype was counted a few times. The genes are TRBV10-3 and TRBJ2-5; D is unclear. Trimming removed 9 bases at V and 2 bases at J, with 10 bases between. Germline CDR1 is ENHRY and CDR2 is SYGVKD. CDR3 length: 12 residues. CDR3 residues: CAIAEGQETQYF. CDR3 coding DNA: TGTGCCATTGCCGAAGGGCAAGAGACCCAGTACTTC.

The sample holds many counts of this clonotype. The rearrangement links TRBV15 to TRBJ2-7, with 9 bases aligning to TRBD1. J gave up 6 bases and V 4 bases, and 10 bases lay outside the gene matches. This CDR3 has 15 amino acids. The germline CDR1 and CDR2 sequences are LNHNV and YYDKDF (reference sequence). The CDR3 protein is CATSTEGQGFGEQYF. The CDR3, as DNA: TGTGCCACCAGCACCGAAGGACAGGGGTTTGGCGAGCAGTACTTC. Full variable domain (missing parts from reference TRBV15 and TRBJ2-7): DAMVIQNPRYQVTQFGKPVTLSCSQTLNHNVMYWYQQKSSQAPKLLFHYYDKDFNNEADTPDNFQSRRPNTSFCFLDIRSPGLGDTAMYLCATSTEGQGFGEQYFGPGTRLTVT.